Here is one T cell receptor (beta chain) with its context. Its antigen is not identified. TCRdb re-called the 5' RACE reads with MiXCR, one entry per CDR3 protein. The sample lists 500,000 to 550,000 distinct CDR3 sequences, around 20% occurring once. This entry belongs to a study of identical twins. Study findings and constraints: Analyses based on zero insertions could be partly confounded by invariant MAIT and iNKT cells.

The CDR3 extends over 14 amino acids. Looked up from germline, CDR1 is DFQATT and CDR2 is SNEGSKA (reference sequence). The V gene lost 3 bases and the J gene lost 3 bases, with 15 bases spanning the gap. The sample also formed part of further work on T cells expressing NK-cell markers. Turning to that study: Six donors carried dominant NKG2C+ clonotypes that made up roughly 1.0-7.5% of their CD8+ T cells. Dominance of the CD3+CD56-NKG2C+ fraction by these clonotypes also held in several donors.

Sequenced input: CD4+ T cells sorted from blood. This chain connects TRBV20-1 to TRBJ2-7, with D uncertain. The receptor was isolated from a woman aged 18-29 years in good health. CDR3 in amino acids: CSARRDAVNYEQYF. The DNA for the CDR3 is TGCAGTGCTAGGCGCGACGCGGTCAACTACGAGCAGTACTTC.